A single sample is the source of the 18 T cell receptor beta chains below, sequenced in a study of blood T cell repertoires in COVID-19. Clones were read by immunoSEQ multiplex PCR, and TCRdb kept only the in-frame ones, dropping some. Among some 490,000 clones listed, about 88% were seen once. Material: PBMCs or T cells enriched from blood (not recorded which). These receptors were taken from a woman in her sixties or seventies who had recovered from COVID-19.

Remarks on this clone: Different DNA sequences within this sample yield the same CDR3. The rearrangement joins TRBV3-1 (or the pseudogene TRBV3-2) to TRBJ1-1, with a possible D match to TRBD1 (6 bases). This CDR3 comprises 14 residues. Between the trimmed V and J ends, which lost 4 bases and 0 bases, there was a span of 9 bases. The germline CDR1 and CDR2 sequences are LGHDT and YNNKEL (reference sequence). CDR3 amino acids: CASSRDTLNTEAFF. CDR3 bases: TGTGCCAGCAGCCGGGACACGCTGAACACTGAAGCTTTCTTT.

This rearrangement joins TRBV2 to TRBJ2-5; 12 bases line up with TRBD2. Per germline, CDR1 SNHLY and CDR2 FYNNEI. This CDR3 is built from 14 residues. The V segment lost 7 bases and the J segment 3 bases; nucleotides outside the gene matches: 3. The CDR3 reads CASTRTSGEETQYF. The CDR3 nucleotides read TGTGCCAGCACCAGGACTAGCGGGGAAGAGACCCAGTACTTC.

J is TRBJ2-7 and V is TRBV7-2; 10 bases fit TRBD1. Germline values: CDR1 SGHTA, CDR2 FQGNSA. J gave up 4 bases and V 3 bases, and 6 bases lay outside the gene matches. The CDR3 consists of 15 residues. The chain's CDR3 is CASSLTGGVGYEQYV. The CDR3 nucleotides read TGTGCCAGCAGCTTGACAGGGGGCGTAGGATACGAGCAGTACGTC.

The chain uses TRBV3-1 (or the pseudogene TRBV3-2) and TRBJ2-1, with TRBD2 identical over 11 bases. The CDR3 spans 18 residues. The V gene's germline CDR1 is LGHDT and CDR2 YNNKEL (reference sequence). Trimming cost V 0 bases and J 8 bases; bases outside gene matches: 12. CDR3 loop: CASSQELGLAGGGDEQFF. The CDR3 nucleotides read TGTGCCAGCAGCCAAGAATTAGGGCTAGCGGGGGGAGGCGATGAGCAGTTCTTC.

The V gene is TRBV4-1, the J gene TRBJ2-3, with D possibly TRBD1 on 6 matching bases. There are 14 residues in the CDR3. Germline-derived CDR1 and CDR2 are MGHRA and YSYEKL. V shed 5 bases and J shed 3 bases, with 12 bases lying between them. The CDR3 region is CASSYRDGTDTQYF. As DNA, the CDR3 is TGCGCCAGCAGCTACAGGGACGGGACAGATACGCAGTATTTT.

CDR3 in DNA: TGTGCCAGCAGTTACTCTGGACTAGAGACCCAGTACTTC. Translating gives CASSYSGLETQYF. This chain links TRBV6-2 or TRBV6-3 with TRBJ2-5, with a weak D call TRBD2 (5 bases). CDR1 and CDR2 from the germline V gene are MNHEY and SVGEGT. The CDR3 extends over 13 amino acids. Trimming cost V 0 bases and J 4 bases, with 6 bases left between them.

The V gene is TRBV5-1, the J gene TRBJ1-2, with D possibly matching TRBD1 (6 bases). The V and J ends lost 4 bases and 7 bases respectively, with 17 bases between them. The CDR3 loop spans 14 amino acids. Germline CDR1 and CDR2: SGHRS and YFSETQ. CDR3 residues: CASSPVQGLGGYTF. CDR3 bases: TGCGCCAGCAGCCCCGTACAGGGTCTGGGTGGCTACACCTTC.

The V call is TRBV5-1, the J call TRBJ2-1, with TRBD2 matching over 11 bases. This CDR3 has 15 residues. The V gene's germline CDR1 is SGHRS and CDR2 YFSETQ. V shed 6 bases and J 6 bases; nucleotides not matched to a gene: 8. CDR3 nucleotides: TGCGCCAGCACCGCGACGACTAGCGGGGTCAATGAGCAGTTCTTC. It translates to CASTATTSGVNEQFF.

In its sample, this clone was seen once. The J gene is TRBJ2-1, the V gene TRBV25-1; D is possibly TRBD2 (5 bases). V lost 8 bases to trimming and J lost 0 bases, with 23 bases between them. CDR3 size: 18 residues. Per germline, CDR1 MGHDK and CDR2 SYGVNS. CDR3 loop: CASLDGVRTSSSYNEQFF. The CDR3, as DNA: TGTGCCAGCCTGGATGGAGTCCGGACTTCTAGCTCCTACAATGAGCAGTTCTTC.

V usage is TRBV3-1 (or the pseudogene TRBV3-2) and J usage is TRBJ2-3; TRBD2 matches at 9 bases. V shed 6 bases and J 5 bases; nucleotides not matched to a gene: 15. The CDR3 runs 17 residues. The germline CDR1 and CDR2 sequences are LGHDT and YNNKEL (reference sequence). The CDR3 DNA is TGTGCCAGCAGTAGCCGGGGGCGGGGGGGCAGGAGAGATACGCAGTATTTT. Its translation is CASSSRGRGGRRDTQYF.

The V and J genes are TRBV2 and TRBJ2-6; 8 bases agree with TRBD1. Germline V gene data show CDR1 as SNHLY and CDR2 as FYNNEI. The CDR3 consists of 14 residues. The V gene end was trimmed by 6 bases and the J gene end by 2 bases; junction bases not matched to a gene: 0. This CDR3 reads CASRDRAGANVLTF. Written as DNA, the CDR3 is TGTGCCAGCAGGGACAGGGCTGGGGCCAACGTCCTGACTTTC.

Note on this clone: The same CDR3 is also encoded by other DNA sequences in this sample. The chain has TRBV3-1 (or the pseudogene TRBV3-2) and TRBJ2-3; 8 bases align to TRBD2. The germline CDR1 and CDR2 sequences are LGHDT and YNNKEL (reference sequence). V trimming: 4 bases; J trimming: 1 base; junction bases outside the gene matches: 1. The CDR3 is made up of 14 amino acids. CDR3 amino acids: CASSPGGGTDTQYF. The CDR3 coding sequence is TGTGCCAGCAGCCCGGGGGGGGGCACAGATACGCAGTATTTT.

This clone has a single count. The chain carries TRBV6-2 or TRBV6-3 and TRBJ2-5; perhaps TRBD1 as D (5 bases). V was clipped by 1 base and J by 3 bases, with 15 bases between them. Germline CDR1 and CDR2: MNHEY and SVGEGT. The CDR3 has 16 residues. DNA of the CDR3: TGTGCCAGCAGTTACTGGGGCCAGGGTCGAAAAGAGACCCAGTACTTC. Its protein product is CASSYWGQGRKETQYF.

CDR3 residues: CASLPVWGSGRVVFYEQYV. The CDR3 DNA reads TGTGCAAGTCTCCCAGTTTGGGGCTCGGGCAGGGTGGTGTTCTACGAGCAGTACGTC. J is TRBJ2-7 and V is TRBV12-2; the D segment call TRBD1 is taken from the table without a DNA check. TRBV12-2 is designated a pseudogene. This CDR3 has 19 amino acids.

This chain links TRBV24-1 with TRBJ1-5; D remains unclear. The CDR3 covers 17 residues. CDR1 and CDR2 from the germline V gene are KGHDR and SFDVKD. Trimming stripped 4 bases from V and 1 base from J, with 16 bases between. CDR3 coding DNA: TGTGCCACCAGTGACCCCCGATACGGAGGAAGCAATCAGCCCCAGCATTTT. Protein: CATSDPRYGGSNQPQHF.

This sequence joins TRBV4-2 and TRBJ2-2, with 9 bases matching TRBD1. With V trimmed by 3 bases and J by 7 bases, 6 bases remained unmatched. Germline V lookup: CDR1 LGHNA, CDR2 YNFKEQ. The CDR3 totals 15 residues. The CDR3 sequence is CASSQGDRVVGELFF. CDR3 bases: TGTGCCAGCAGCCAGGGGGACAGGGTAGTCGGGGAGCTGTTTTTT.

V is TRBV20-1 and J is TRBJ1-1; a possible D gene is TRBD1 (6 bases). This CDR3 contains 11 residues. V was pared by 3 bases and J by 7 bases, with 9 bases between. Germline values: CDR1 DFQATT, CDR2 SNEGSKA (reference sequence). The CDR3 DNA reads TGCAGTGCTAGGGGGGCACTTGAAGCTTTCTTT. This encodes CSARGALEAFF.

The rearrangement uses TRBV10-3 and TRBJ2-3; the D is unclear. V gave up 1 base and J gave up 0 bases, with 8 bases separating them. The CDR3 sequence is 15 residues long. The germline V gene has CDR1 ENHRY and CDR2 SYGVKD. The CDR3 spells CAISEWVGSTDTQYF. In nucleotides, the CDR3 is TGTGCCATCAGTGAGTGGGTCGGGAGCACAGATACGCAGTATTTT.